The rows below give T cell receptor beta chains drawn from one sample of a study of shared clonotypes between healthy human individuals. Method: immunoSEQ multiplex PCR; TCRdb's copy keeps in-frame clones and lacks some. The sample holds 2 million to 2.5 million clones, approximately 95% seen once. The sequencing sample was made of naive CD4+ T cells from PBMCs. These receptors came from a man younger than 35 in good health. Some clones in this sample may be carry-over from other donors' samples. The CDR3 runs from the conserved cysteine through the conserved F or W. Each record gives: J gene, V gene, CDR3 protein.

>TRBJ2-3|TRBV30
CAWSVNPATDTQYF
>TRBJ2-3|TRBV29-1
CSVAGPERMDTQYF
>TRBJ2-1|TRBV5-1
CASSSFPTSASSYNEQFF
>TRBJ2-5|TRBV28
CASSMWDRGGKETQYF
>TRBJ1-2|TRBV5-8
CASSHNTF
>TRBJ1-3|TRBV27
CASSLGGPGNTIYF
>TRBJ1-2|TRBV28
CASSSSASGGGYTF
>TRBJ2-2|TRBV5-1
CASSKDWNTGELFF
>TRBJ1-4|TRBV2
CASSGSGQGREKLFF
>TRBJ2-1|TRBV5-1
CASSPLAGGLYNEQFF
>TRBJ1-1|TRBV6-5
CASSPDSWDTEAFF
>TRBJ2-2|TRBV7-2
CASSLSSSGNTGELFF
>TRBJ2-1|TRBV11-3
CASSFIDHEQFF
>TRBJ1-2|TRBV29-1
CSVTGSDPMFGYTF
>TRBJ1-2|TRBV28
CASTGGGTGGNGYTF
>TRBJ1-4|TRBV5-4
CASSLGQRQGTTNEKLFF
>TRBJ1-3|TRBV7-9
CASSFLSISGNTIYF
>TRBJ2-7|TRBV6-5
CASSYLGSTYEQYF
>TRBJ1-1|TRBV6-1
CASSLGTAMNTEAFF
>TRBJ2-2|TRBV5-4
CASSIGGVSNTGELFF
>TRBJ2-7|TRBV19
CASSATGTGEQYF
>TRBJ1-5|TRBV27
CASSTPRGQRINQPQHF
>TRBJ2-6|TRBV6-1
CASSEQVLGANVLTF
>TRBJ2-2|TRBV27
CASSFLGGSGELFF
>TRBJ1-1|TRBV7-3
CASSLTPGVTEAFF
>TRBJ1-3|TRBV5-1
CASSGGESGNTIYF
>TRBJ2-5|TRBV29-1
CSVGVGETQYF
>TRBJ1-2|TRBV5-1
CASSLAGDGYTF
>TRBJ1-2|TRBV27
CASRATGALAGYTF
>TRBJ2-5|TRBV5-4
CASKGDREVRETQYF
>TRBJ2-3|TRBV25-1
CASSEWPSGGTDTQYF
>TRBJ2-7|TRBV5-1
CASRVPGQGYEQYF
>TRBJ1-2|TRBV6-1
CASSEITSYGYTF